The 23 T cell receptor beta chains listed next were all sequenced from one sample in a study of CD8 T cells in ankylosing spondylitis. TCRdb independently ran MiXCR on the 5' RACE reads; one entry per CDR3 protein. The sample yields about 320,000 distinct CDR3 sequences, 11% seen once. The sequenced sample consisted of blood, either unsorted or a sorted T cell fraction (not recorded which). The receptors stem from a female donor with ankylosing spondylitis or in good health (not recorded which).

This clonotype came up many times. This CDR3 reads CASSQSAGTLEGQYF. As DNA, the CDR3 is TGTGCCAGCAGTCAGAGCGCCGGGACTCTCGAGGGCCAGTACTTC. The chain uses TRBV12-3 or TRBV12-4 and TRBJ2-5; a possible D gene is TRBD2 (6 bases). This CDR3 is built from 15 residues. V lost 5 bases to trimming and J lost 10 bases, with 23 bases between them.

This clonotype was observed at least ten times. CDR3 in amino acids: CASRTSGWDEQFF. CDR3 nucleotides: TGTGCCAGCCGGACTAGCGGCTGGGATGAGCAGTTCTTC. The chain uses TRBV12-3 or TRBV12-4 and TRBJ2-1; 10 bases match TRBD2. The CDR3 spans 13 residues. V lost 8 bases, J lost 8 bases, and 6 bases stayed unmatched.

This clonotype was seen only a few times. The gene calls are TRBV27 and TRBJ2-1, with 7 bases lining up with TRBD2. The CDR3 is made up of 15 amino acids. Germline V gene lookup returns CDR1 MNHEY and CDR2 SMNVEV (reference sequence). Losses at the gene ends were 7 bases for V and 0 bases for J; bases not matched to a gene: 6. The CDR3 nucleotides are TGTGCCAGCATAAGAGCGGGGAGCTCCTACAATGAGCAGTTCTTC. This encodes CASIRAGSSYNEQFF.

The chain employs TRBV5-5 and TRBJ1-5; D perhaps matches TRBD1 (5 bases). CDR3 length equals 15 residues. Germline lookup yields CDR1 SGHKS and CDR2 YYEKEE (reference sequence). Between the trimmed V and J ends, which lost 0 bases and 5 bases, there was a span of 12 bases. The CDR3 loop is CASSLAQGIYQPQHF. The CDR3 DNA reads TGTGCCAGCAGCTTGGCCCAGGGTATCTATCAGCCCCAGCATTTT. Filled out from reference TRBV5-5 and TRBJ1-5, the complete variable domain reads DAGVTQSPTHLIKTRGQQVTLRCSPISGHKSVSWYQQVLGQGPQFIFQYYEKEERGRGNFPDRFSARQFPNYSSELNVNALLLGDSALYLCASSLAQGIYQPQHFGDGTRLSIL.

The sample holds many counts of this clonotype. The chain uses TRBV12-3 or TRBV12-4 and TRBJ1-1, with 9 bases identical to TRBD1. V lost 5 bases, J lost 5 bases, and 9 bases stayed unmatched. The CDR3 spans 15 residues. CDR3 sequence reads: CASSPTTGGRTEAFF. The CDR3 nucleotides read TGTGCCAGCAGTCCAACGACAGGGGGACGTACTGAAGCTTTCTTT.

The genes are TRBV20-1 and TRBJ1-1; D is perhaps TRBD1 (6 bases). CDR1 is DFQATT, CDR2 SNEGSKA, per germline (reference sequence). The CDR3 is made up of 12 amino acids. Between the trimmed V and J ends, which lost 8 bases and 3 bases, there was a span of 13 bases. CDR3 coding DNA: TGCAGTACCACACAGGGCGACACTGAAGCTTTCTTT. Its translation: CSTTQGDTEAFF.

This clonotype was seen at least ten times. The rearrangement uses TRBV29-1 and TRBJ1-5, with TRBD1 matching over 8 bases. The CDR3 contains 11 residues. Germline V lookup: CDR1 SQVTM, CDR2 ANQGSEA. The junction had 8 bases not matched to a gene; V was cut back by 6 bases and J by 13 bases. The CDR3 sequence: CSVETGARQHF. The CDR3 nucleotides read TGCAGCGTGGAGACAGGGGCCCGGCAGCATTTT.

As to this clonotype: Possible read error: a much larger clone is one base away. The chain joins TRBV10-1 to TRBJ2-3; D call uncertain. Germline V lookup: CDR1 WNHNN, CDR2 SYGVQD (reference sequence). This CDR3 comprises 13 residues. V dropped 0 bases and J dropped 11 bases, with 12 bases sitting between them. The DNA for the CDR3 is TGCGCCAGCAGTGAGTCGAAAGTGGGGATGCAGTATTTT. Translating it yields CASSESKVGMQYF.

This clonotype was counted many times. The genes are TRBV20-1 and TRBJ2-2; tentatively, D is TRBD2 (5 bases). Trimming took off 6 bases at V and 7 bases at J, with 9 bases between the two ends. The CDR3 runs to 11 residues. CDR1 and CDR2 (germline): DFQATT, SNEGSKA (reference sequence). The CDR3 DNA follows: TGCAGTGCCTACGAGGGCGGGGAGCTGTTTTTT. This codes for CSAYEGGELFF.

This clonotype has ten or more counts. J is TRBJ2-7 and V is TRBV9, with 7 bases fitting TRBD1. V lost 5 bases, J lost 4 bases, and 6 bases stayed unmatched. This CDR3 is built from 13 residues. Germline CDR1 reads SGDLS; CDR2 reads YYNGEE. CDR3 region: CASSRGGGYEQYF. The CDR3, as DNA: TGTGCCAGCAGTCGAGGGGGCGGGTACGAGCAGTACTTC.

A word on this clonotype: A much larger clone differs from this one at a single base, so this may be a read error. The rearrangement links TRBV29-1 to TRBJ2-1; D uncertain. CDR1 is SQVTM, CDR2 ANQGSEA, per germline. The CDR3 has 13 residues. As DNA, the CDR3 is TGCAGCGTTGGGGTTAGCTCCTACAATGAGCAGTCCTTC. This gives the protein CSVGVSSYNEQSF.

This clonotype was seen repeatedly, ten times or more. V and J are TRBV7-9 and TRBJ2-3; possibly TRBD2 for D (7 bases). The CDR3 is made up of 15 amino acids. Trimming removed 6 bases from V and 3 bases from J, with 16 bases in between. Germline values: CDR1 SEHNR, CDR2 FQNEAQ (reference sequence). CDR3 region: CASRPRAGATDTQYF. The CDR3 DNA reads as TGTGCCAGCAGGCCCAGGGCGGGGGCGACAGATACGCAGTATTTT.

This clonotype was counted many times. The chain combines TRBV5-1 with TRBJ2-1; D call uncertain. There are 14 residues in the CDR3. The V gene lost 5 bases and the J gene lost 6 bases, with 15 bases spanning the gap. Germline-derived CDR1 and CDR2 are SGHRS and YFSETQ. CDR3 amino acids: CASSTGDGSNEQFF. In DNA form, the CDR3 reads TGCGCCAGCAGTACCGGCGACGGAAGCAATGAGCAGTTCTTC.

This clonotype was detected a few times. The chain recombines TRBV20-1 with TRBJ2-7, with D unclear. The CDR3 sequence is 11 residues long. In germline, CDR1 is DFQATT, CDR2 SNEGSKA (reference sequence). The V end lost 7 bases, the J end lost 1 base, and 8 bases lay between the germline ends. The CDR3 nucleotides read TGCAGTGTTAGTGATTCCTACGAGCAGTACTTC. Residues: CSVSDSYEQYF.

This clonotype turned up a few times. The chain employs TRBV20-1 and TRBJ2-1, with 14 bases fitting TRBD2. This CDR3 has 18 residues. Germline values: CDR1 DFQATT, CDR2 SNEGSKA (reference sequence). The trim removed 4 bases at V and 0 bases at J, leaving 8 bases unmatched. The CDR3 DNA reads TGCAGTGCTACTGGACTAGCGGGGGGAAGGAGCTCCTACAATGAGCAGTTCTTC. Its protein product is CSATGLAGGRSSYNEQFF.

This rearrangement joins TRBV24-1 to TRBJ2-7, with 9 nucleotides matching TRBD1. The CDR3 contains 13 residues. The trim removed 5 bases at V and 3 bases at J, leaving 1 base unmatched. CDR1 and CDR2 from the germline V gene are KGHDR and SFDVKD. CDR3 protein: CATSGDRDYEQYF. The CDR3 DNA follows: TGTGCCACCAGTGGGGACAGGGACTACGAGCAGTACTTC.

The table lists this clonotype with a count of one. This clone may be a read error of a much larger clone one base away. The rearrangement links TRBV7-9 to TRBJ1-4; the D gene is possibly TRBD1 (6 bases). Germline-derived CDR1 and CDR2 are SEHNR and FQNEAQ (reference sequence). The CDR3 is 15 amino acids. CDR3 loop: CASSPEGGLREKLYF. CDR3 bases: TGTGCCAGCAGCCCCGAGGGGGGTTTACGTGAAAAACTGTATTTT.

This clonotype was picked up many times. The CDR3 sequence is CASSVGLADTGELFF. The CDR3 DNA reads as TGCGCCAGCAGCGTGGGACTAGCGGACACCGGGGAGCTGTTTTTT. This sequence joins TRBV4-1 and TRBJ2-2, with 11 nucleotides matching TRBD2. V lost 5 bases to trimming and J lost 3 bases; unmatched junction nucleotides: 2. The CDR3 runs 15 residues. The germline CDR1 and CDR2 sequences are MGHRA and YSYEKL.

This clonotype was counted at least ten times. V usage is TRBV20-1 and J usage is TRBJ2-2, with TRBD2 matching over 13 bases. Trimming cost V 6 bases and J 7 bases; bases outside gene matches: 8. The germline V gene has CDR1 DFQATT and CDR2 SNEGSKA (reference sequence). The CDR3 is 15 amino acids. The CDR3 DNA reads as TGCAGTGCCCGGACTAGCGGGAGTAGGGACGGGGAGCTGTTTTTT. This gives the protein CSARTSGSRDGELFF.

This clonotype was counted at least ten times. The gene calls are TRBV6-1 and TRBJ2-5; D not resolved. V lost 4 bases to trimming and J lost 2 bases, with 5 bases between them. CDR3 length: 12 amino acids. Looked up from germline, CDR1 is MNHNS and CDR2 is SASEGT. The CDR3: CASSAIQETQYF. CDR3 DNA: TGTGCCAGCAGTGCGATTCAAGAGACCCAGTACTTC.

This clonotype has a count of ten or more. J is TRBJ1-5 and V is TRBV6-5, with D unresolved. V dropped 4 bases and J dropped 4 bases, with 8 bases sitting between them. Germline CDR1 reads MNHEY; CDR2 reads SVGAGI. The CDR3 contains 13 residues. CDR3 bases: TGTGCCAGCAGTTCGGCAGCTAATCAGCCCCAGCATTTT. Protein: CASSSAANQPQHF.

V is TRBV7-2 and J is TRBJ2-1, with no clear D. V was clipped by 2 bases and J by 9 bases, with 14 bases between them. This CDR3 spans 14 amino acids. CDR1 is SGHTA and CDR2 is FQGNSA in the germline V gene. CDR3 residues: CASSLLRAQGEQFF. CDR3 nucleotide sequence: TGTGCCAGCAGCTTACTAAGGGCTCAAGGTGAGCAGTTCTTC.

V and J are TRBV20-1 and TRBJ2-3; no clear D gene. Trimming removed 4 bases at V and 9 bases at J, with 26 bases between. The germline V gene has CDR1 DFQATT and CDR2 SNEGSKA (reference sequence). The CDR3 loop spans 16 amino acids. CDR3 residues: CSATAPSLTGVGTQYF. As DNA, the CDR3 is TGCAGTGCTACCGCCCCCTCCCTGACGGGCGTGGGGACGCAGTATTTT.